Listed here are 30 T cell receptor beta chains from one sample, sequenced in a study of persistence of HIV-infected CD4 T cells. Sequencing used immunoSEQ version 4 in survey mode. Here immunoSEQ multiplex PCR was the method, and the copy in TCRdb shows in-frame clones only, minus some. The sample has 35,000 to 50,000 clones; roughly 90% are singletons. Antigens for these TCRs are unknown. Cells were stimulated nonspecifically with anti-CD3/anti-CD28 magnetic beads. Responding CD4+ T cells were sorted by upregulation of both CD40 ligand and CD69. This sample comprised CD4+ T cells sorted from PBMCs after roughly 18-hour stimulation, obtained from a patient who received antiretroviral therapy. These receptors originate from an adult man with HIV who was CMV-seropositive.

The rearrangement joins TRBV2 to TRBJ2-5, with 9 nucleotides matching TRBD1. This CDR3 spans 13 amino acids. Germline V CDR1 and CDR2: SNHLY, FYNNEI. V lost 6 bases, J lost 2 bases, and 1 base stayed unmatched. Written as DNA, the CDR3 is TGTGCCAGCAGCGGACAGGGGCAAGAGACCCAGTACTTC. It translates to CASSGQGQETQYF.

This clone was observed a few times. This chain connects TRBV18 to TRBJ1-5; 8 nucleotides agree with TRBD1. CDR1 and CDR2 (germline): KGHSH, LQKENI. Trimming removed 3 bases from V and 6 bases from J; junction bases left unmatched: 1. The CDR3 sequence is 13 residues long. The CDR3 loop reads CASSPGQGQPQHF. The DNA for the CDR3 is TGTGCCAGCTCACCCGGACAGGGTCAGCCCCAGCATTTT.

The V call is TRBV7-3, the J call TRBJ2-1, with TRBD2 identical over 7 bases. J lost 5 bases, V lost 0 bases, and 1 base had no gene match. This CDR3 comprises 14 residues. The V gene's germline CDR1 is SGHTA and CDR2 FQGTGA. CDR3: CASSLTGGNNEQFF. The CDR3 DNA reads as TGTGCCAGCAGCTTAACCGGGGGGAACAATGAGCAGTTCTTC.

The genes are TRBV6-6 and TRBJ2-7, with a possible D match to TRBD1 (6 bases). CDR1 is MNHNY, CDR2 SVGAGI, per germline (reference sequence). Trimming shortened V by 4 bases and J by 0 bases, and 10 bases separated the two germline ends. This CDR3 has 14 residues. The CDR3 is CASSSTGSSYEQYF. As DNA, the CDR3 is TGTGCCAGCAGTTCAACAGGGAGCTCCTACGAGCAGTACTTC.

The chain has TRBV5-1 and TRBJ1-6; 9 bases map to TRBD1. Losses at the gene ends were 0 bases for V and 7 bases for J; bases not matched to a gene: 2. Germline V lookup: CDR1 SGHRS, CDR2 YFSETQ. There are 15 residues in the CDR3. Here the CDR3 DNA reads TGCGCCAGCAGCTTGGGGGACAGGGCGAATTCACCCCTCCACTTT. Translating it yields CASSLGDRANSPLHF. Drawing the rest from reference TRBV5-1 and TRBJ1-6, the complete variable domain is KAGVTQTPRYLIKTRGQQVTLSCSPISGHRSVSWYQQTPGQGLQFLFEYFSETQRNKGNFPGRFSGRQFSNSRSEMNVSTLELGDSALYLCASSLGDRANSPLHFGNGTRLTVT.

The chain is built from TRBV5-4 and TRBJ2-7; tentatively, D is TRBD1 (6 bases). Deletions cut 0 bases from V and 2 bases from J, with 9 bases between. There are 14 residues in the CDR3. Looked up from germline, CDR1 is SGHNT and CDR2 is YYREEE (reference sequence). This CDR3 is CASSLEQGPYEQYF. DNA for the CDR3: TGTGCCAGCAGCTTGGAACAGGGCCCCTACGAGCAGTACTTC.

V usage is TRBV27 and J usage is TRBJ1-6; 9 bases line up with TRBD1. This CDR3 contains 15 residues. J was trimmed by 16 bases and V by 7 bases; bases with no gene match: 17. Germline V gene data show CDR1 as MNHEY and CDR2 as SMNVEV (reference sequence). CDR3 sequence reads: CASTQIRTGAPSLHF. The CDR3 DNA reads TGTGCCAGCACCCAAATTAGGACAGGGGCCCCCTCGCTCCACTTT.

This sequence joins TRBV3-1 (or the pseudogene TRBV3-2) and TRBJ2-7; 7 bases match TRBD1. This CDR3 comprises 14 residues. The J segment lost 7 bases and the V segment lost 4 bases, leaving 10 bases of the junction unmatched. Germline CDR1 reads LGHDT; CDR2 reads YNNKEL (reference sequence). CDR3 in amino acids: CASSPGDSPWEQYF. The CDR3 nucleotides read TGTGCCAGCAGCCCTGGGGACAGCCCCTGGGAGCAGTACTTC.

The rearrangement joins TRBV19 to TRBJ1-5; the D gene is possibly TRBD1 (6 bases). The germline V gene encodes CDR1 LNHDA and CDR2 SQIVND (reference sequence). CDR3 size: 18 residues. Trimming pared 3 bases from V and 1 base from J, leaving 19 bases between. CDR3 sequence reads: CASSMFTGRQISNQPQHF. The CDR3 DNA reads as TGTGCCAGTAGTATGTTTACAGGGAGACAAATAAGCAATCAGCCCCAGCATTTT. The full variable domain, in which reference TRBV19 and TRBJ1-5 provide the parts outside the CDR3, is DGGITQSPKYLFRKEGQNVTLSCEQNLNHDAMYWYRQDPGQGLRLIYYSQIVNDFQKGDIAEGYSVSREKKESFPLTVTSAQKNPTAFYLCASSMFTGRQISNQPQHFGDGTRLSIL.

Turning to this clone: Germline is not matched at one junction end, which may reflect a read error. V usage is TRBV14 and J usage is TRBJ1-4; D gene ambiguous. Germline lookup yields CDR1 SGHDN and CDR2 FVKESK. CDR3 length: 13 amino acids. CDR3 loop: CASAQENNGKLFF. The CDR3 region has the DNA TGTGCCAGCGCCCAAGAGAACAATGGAAAACTGTTTTTT.

This sequence joins TRBV19 and TRBJ2-2, with D unclear. Trimming stripped 3 bases from V and 6 bases from J, with 2 bases between. CDR3 length: 11 residues. Germline V CDR1 and CDR2: LNHDA, SQIVND (reference sequence). In DNA form, the CDR3 reads TGTGCCAGTAGTATCGCCGGGGAGCTGTTTTTT. Amino acids: CASSIAGELFF.

The CDR3 region has the DNA TGTGCCAGCGGGGACAGGGTATTCGATGGCTACACCTTC. Translating gives CASGDRVFDGYTF. This rearrangement joins TRBV6-7 to TRBJ1-2; TRBD1 matches 9 bases. TRBV6-7 is marked as an open reading frame, function uncertain. CDR3 length: 13 residues. V was pared by 8 bases and J by 6 bases, with 7 bases of the junction left unmatched.

The V gene is TRBV5-5, the J gene TRBJ2-1, with 7 positions matching TRBD2. Per germline, CDR1 SGHKS and CDR2 YYEKEE (reference sequence). CDR3 size: 13 residues. J lost 7 bases, V lost 3 bases, and 4 bases had no gene match. The CDR3 spells CASSSLSGNEQFF. The CDR3 DNA follows: TGTGCCAGCAGCTCCCTTAGCGGGAATGAGCAGTTCTTC.

The chain combines TRBV2 with TRBJ1-6; 8 nucleotides align to TRBD1. The germline V gene has CDR1 SNHLY and CDR2 FYNNEI. This CDR3 is built from 15 residues. With V trimmed by 4 bases and J by 5 bases, 4 bases remained unmatched. CDR3 bases: TGTGCCAGCAGTGTGACAGGGGACAATAATTCACCCCTCCACTTT. Protein product: CASSVTGDNNSPLHF.

The J gene is TRBJ2-1, the V gene TRBV5-4; 7 bases line up with TRBD2. CDR1 SGHNT and CDR2 YYREEE come from the germline V gene (reference sequence). V trimming: 0 bases; J trimming: 6 bases; junction bases outside the gene matches: 0. This CDR3 is 13 amino acids long. The CDR3 sequence: CASSLGEGNEQFF. DNA of the CDR3: TGTGCCAGCAGCTTGGGGGAGGGCAATGAGCAGTTCTTC.

The chain couples TRBV10-3 to TRBJ1-3, with unresolved D. CDR1 is ENHRY, CDR2 SYGVKD, per germline. CDR3 length: 16 residues. Trimming took 2 bases from V and 0 from J, leaving 11 bases between them. CDR3 residues: CAISETGSYSGNTIYF. The CDR3 nucleotides are TGTGCCATCAGTGAGACGGGTTCCTACTCTGGAAACACCATATATTTT.

This chain uses TRBV3-1 (or the pseudogene TRBV3-2) with TRBJ2-1; 12 bases map to TRBD2. This CDR3 contains 15 residues. Germline trimming cut 4 bases from V and 5 bases from J; bases unmatched to any gene: 3. The germline gives CDR1 LGHDT, CDR2 YNNKEL (reference sequence). The CDR3 DNA follows: TGTGCCAGCAGCCTTCTAGCGGGGGGGAACAATGAGCAGTTCTTC. Its translation: CASSLLAGGNNEQFF.

Notes on this clone: Other DNA sequences of this sample code for an identical CDR3. CDR3 in DNA: TGTGCCAGCAGCCTTACAGGGGGGGGACAAGAGACCCAGTACTTC. Residues: CASSLTGGGQETQYF. The J gene is TRBJ2-5, the V gene TRBV28; weak D call: TRBD1 (8 bases). The germline gives CDR1 MDHEN, CDR2 SYDVKM. V was cut by 6 bases and J by 2 bases, with 16 bases left in between. This CDR3 contains 15 residues.

This clone was found a few times. The CDR3 nucleotides read TGTGCCAGCAGCTTAGGACTAGCGGAAGCAGATACGCAGTATTTT. Amino acids: CASSLGLAEADTQYF. The rearrangement joins TRBV7-3 to TRBJ2-3, with 10 bases aligning to TRBD2. The CDR3 is made up of 15 amino acids. The V gene's germline CDR1 is SGHTA and CDR2 FQGTGA. V trimming: 2 bases; J trimming: 4 bases; junction bases outside the gene matches: 3.

V is TRBV4-1 and J is TRBJ2-7; TRBD1 aligns across 8 bases. The CDR3 contains 14 residues. In germline, CDR1 is MGHRA, CDR2 YSYEKL. V gave up 4 bases and J gave up 3 bases; unmatched junction bases: 5. The CDR3 loop reads CASSLRTGNYEQYF. The CDR3, as DNA: TGCGCCAGCAGCCTCCGGACAGGGAACTACGAGCAGTACTTC.

This rearrangement joins TRBV24-1 to TRBJ2-6; 11 nucleotides match TRBD1. Germline CDR1 is KGHDR and CDR2 is SFDVKD. J gave up 3 bases and V 5 bases, and 8 bases lay outside the gene matches. The CDR3 has 18 amino acids. DNA for the CDR3: TGTGCCACCAGTGGCACCCGGGACAGGGGGTATGGGGCCAACGTCCTGACTTTC. Translated: CATSGTRDRGYGANVLTF.

This clone was found once. V and J are TRBV7-8 and TRBJ1-1; TRBD1 matches 7 bases. The ends lost 1 base at V and 7 bases at J; junction bases unmatched: 9. CDR1 and CDR2 from the germline V gene are SGHVS and FQNEAQ. The CDR3 extends over 15 amino acids. This chain's CDR3 is CASSLERGLEGEAFF. As DNA, the CDR3 is TGTGCCAGCAGCTTAGAAAGGGGGCTTGAGGGTGAAGCTTTCTTT.

The genes are TRBV15 and TRBJ1-2; D remains unclear. CDR1 LNHNV and CDR2 YYDKDF come from the germline V gene (reference sequence). The CDR3 consists of 13 residues. With 0 bases removed from V and 4 bases from J, the gap between germline ends came to 6 bases. The CDR3 protein is CATSRERAYGYTF. The CDR3 region has the DNA TGTGCCACCAGCAGAGAAAGGGCCTATGGCTACACCTTC.

J is TRBJ1-6 and V is TRBV27, with D perhaps matching TRBD1 (5 bases). With 9 bases removed from V and 8 bases from J, the gap between germline ends came to 14 bases. Per the germline V gene, CDR1 is MNHEY and CDR2 is SMNVEV (reference sequence). The CDR3 has 13 amino acids. The CDR3 nucleotides are TGTGCCAGTGCCTGGGACGCCCATTCACCCCTCCACTTT. Its translation is CASAWDAHSPLHF.

The chain employs TRBV5-4 and TRBJ1-6, with a tentative D call TRBD1 (5 bases). V shed 3 bases and J shed 7 bases, with 14 bases lying between them. This CDR3 is built from 15 residues. The germline V gene has CDR1 SGHNT and CDR2 YYREEE (reference sequence). CDR3 region: CASSSGTVDNSPLHF. The CDR3 DNA reads as TGTGCCAGCAGCTCGGGGACGGTTGACAATTCACCCCTCCACTTT. Full variable domain (missing parts from reference TRBV5-4 and TRBJ1-6): ETGVTQSPTHLIKTRGQQVTLRCSSQSGHNTVSWYQQALGQGPQFIFQYYREEENGRGNFPPRFSGLQFPNYSSELNVNALELDDSALYLCASSSGTVDNSPLHFGNGTRLTVT.

The rearrangement joins TRBV23-1 to TRBJ1-1; 7 bases align to TRBD1. TRBV23-1 qualifies as an ORF whose function is uncertain. The V gene end was trimmed by 2 bases and the J gene end by 0 bases; junction bases not matched to a gene: 6. The CDR3 has 16 residues. The CDR3, as DNA: TGCGCCAGCAGTCAAAGGGACAGTTGGATGAACACTGAAGCTTTCTTT. This codes for CASSQRDSWMNTEAFF.

The J gene is TRBJ1-2, the V gene TRBV3-1 (or the pseudogene TRBV3-2); TRBD1 agrees at 9 bases. Germline CDR1 reads LGHDT; CDR2 reads YNNKEL (reference sequence). The CDR3 has 13 residues. The V and J ends lost 7 bases and 7 bases, in that order; junction bases with no gene match: 7. DNA for the CDR3: TGTGCCAGCACCCCGGGACAGGGACGTGGCTACACCTTC. Translation gives CASTPGQGRGYTF.

Remarks on this clone: Because it lacks the conserved phenylalanine or tryptophan at the end, this CDR3 is likely a read error. The chain links TRBV28 to TRBJ2-7; D is tentatively TRBD1 or TRBD2 (5 bases each). Germline V gene data show CDR1 as MDHEN and CDR2 as SYDVKM. There are 14 residues in the CDR3. V was pared by 3 bases and J by 6 bases, with 15 bases between. The CDR3 protein is CASSLGPTPAEQYL. The CDR3 bases are TGTGCCAGCAGTTTGGGACCCACCCCGGCCGAGCAGTACCTC.

V usage is TRBV15 and J usage is TRBJ2-3; TRBD1 matches at 10 bases. CDR1 is LNHNV, CDR2 YYDKDF, per germline (reference sequence). This CDR3 is built from 16 residues. With 5 bases clipped from V and 2 bases from J, the junction kept 7 bases outside the gene matches. The CDR3 DNA reads as TGTGCCACCAGCGGTAGGGACAGGGGCTTCACAGATACGCAGTATTTT. Its translation: CATSGRDRGFTDTQYF.

The chain has TRBV24-1 and TRBJ2-2; 9 bases line up with TRBD1. The CDR3 spans 14 residues. With 7 bases clipped from V and 5 bases from J, the junction kept 4 bases outside the gene matches. Per germline, CDR1 KGHDR and CDR2 SFDVKD. The CDR3 DNA sequence: TGTGCCACCAGGGGACAGGGTGAGACCGGGGAGCTGTTTTTT. Amino acid sequence: CATRGQGETGELFF.